This T cell receptor (beta chain) comes out of a study of T cell repertoires in cytomegalovirus infection. Overall study context: Peptides in the study included HLA-C-restricted and HLA-B-restricted CMV epitopes. Public TCR beta signature analysis indicated the presence of both CMV infection and matching HLA type. General study results and limits: HLA-C-restricted, CMV-specific TCR beta clonotypes were dominant ex vivo. The cumulative frequency of public TCR beta families identified carriers of CMV plus the relevant HLA.

TCRdb recomputed calls from the reads with MiXCR, one row per CDR3 protein. The table includes 95,000 to 120,000 distinct CDR3 sequences, 30% to 35% detected once. The V gene's germline CDR1 is MGHRA and CDR2 YSYEKL. The germline V and J ends were trimmed by 2 bases and 3 bases, with 11 bases remaining between them. The CDR3 has 14 amino acids. About this clonotype: No antigen is known for it.

This chain joins TRBV4-1 and TRBJ2-7; TRBD1 might be the D (6 bases). The material sequenced was CD8+ T cells from cultured PBMCs, taken from culture after CMV antigen stimulation. This TCR was recovered from a human donor in good health (CMV status not recorded). Some clones in this sample may be carry-over from other donors' samples. Here the CDR3 reads CASSQSTGDYEQYF. CDR3 bases: TGCGCCAGCAGCCAATCGACAGGCGACTACGAGCAGTACTTC.